Listed below are T cell receptor beta chains from one sample, sequenced in a study of cytomegalovirus exposure and HLA in healthy donors. The assay was immunoSEQ multiplex PCR, and TCRdb's table has in-frame clones only and misses some. This sample yields about 160,000 clones, of which around 77% are seen a single time; more than 2% belongs to the top ten. Sequencing was performed on PBMCs. These TCRs come from a man aged 45-65 years in good health and CMV-seropositive. The CDR3 runs from the conserved cysteine through the conserved F or W.

>TRBJ2-1|TRBV15
CATSSGQYNEQFF
>TRBJ1-4|TRBV15
CATSRGQGGVKLFF
>TRBJ1-1|TRBV7-2
CASSSRGQSEAFF
>TRBJ2-3|TRBV6-5
CASSSAGSPDTQYF
>TRBJ2-5|TRBV15
CATSRGSLDKSQETQYF
>TRBJ2-3|TRBV7-9
CASSAPGQGLTDTQYF
>TRBJ1-2|TRBV7-2
CASSMAVRGYTF
>TRBJ2-5|TRBV14
CASSPRTFGHLETQYF
>TRBJ1-5|TRBV19
CASRRGDSNSNQPQHF
>TRBJ2-3|TRBV19
CASEGGGASSTDTQYF
>TRBJ1-6|TRBV6-5
CASSEGGSPLHF
>TRBJ1-2|TRBV6-5
CASSYVGAEGYTF
>TRBJ2-3|TRBV29-1
CSVVGRRSTDTQYF
>TRBJ2-7|TRBV14
CASSPRTTNSIYEQYF